The 7 T cell receptor beta chains in this list originate from one sample, sequenced in a study of regulatory T cells in long-lasting Graves disease. CDR3 regions were amplified by Arm-PCR using iRepertoire HTBI primers to build TCR beta libraries. TCRdb used MiXCR to reprocess the multiplex PCR reads, holding one entry per CDR3 protein. The sample lists 450,000 to 500,000 distinct CDR3 sequences, roughly 17% occurring once. Regarding time point: newly diagnosed GD, antithyroid drugs for less than 3 months. Extracted PBMC RNA gave rise to the TCR library. These sequences were also reported in another study, on T cells in Graves' hyperthyroidism and ophthalmopathy.

The sequencing used peripheral blood mononuclear cells (PBMCs), collected at new diagnosis, from a patient treated with antithyroid drugs. The source of these receptors is a man between 35 and 55 years old with Graves disease.

This clonotype was counted a few times. V is TRBV20-1 and J is TRBJ2-7; D not certain. CDR3 length: 13 residues. Between the trimmed V and J ends, which lost 8 bases and 3 bases, there was a span of 17 bases. Germline assignment: CDR1 DFQATT and CDR2 SNEGSKA (reference sequence). The CDR3 sequence: CSFLAQLGYEQYF. CDR3 coding DNA: TGCAGTTTTTTGGCGCAACTGGGCTACGAGCAGTACTTC.

The chain joins TRBV29-1 to TRBJ2-1, with 9 bases matching TRBD2. Trimming took 3 bases from V and 10 from J; bases not matched to a gene: 4. The CDR3 loop spans 12 amino acids. In germline, CDR1 is SQVTM, CDR2 ANQGSEA. Here the CDR3 reads CSVEGRGGEQFF. The CDR3 nucleotides are TGCAGCGTTGAGGGGCGGGGGGGAGAGCAGTTCTTC.

The chain combines TRBV6-2 or TRBV6-3 with TRBJ1-6; TRBD1 is a possible D gene (5 bases). V shed 2 bases and J shed 10 bases, with 12 bases lying between them. Germline V gene sequence: CDR1 MNHEY, CDR2 SVGEGT. This CDR3 is 14 amino acids long. The CDR3: CASSYGSGNSPLHF. The CDR3 DNA reads TGTGCCAGCAGTTACGGATCAGGGAACTCACCCCTCCACTTT.

In its sample, this clonotype was seen many times. J is TRBJ2-5 and V is TRBV28; TRBD1 is a possible D gene (6 bases). CDR1 and CDR2 (germline): MDHEN, SYDVKM. The V end was cut by 5 bases, the J end by 2 bases, with 12 bases between. The CDR3 covers 14 residues. The CDR3 nucleotides are TGTGCCAGCAGTGGGGACATACTACAAGAGACCCAGTACTTC. Its protein is CASSGDILQETQYF.

This clonotype was recorded at least ten times. The chain couples TRBV20-1 to TRBJ2-1; D gene uncertain. There are 13 residues in the CDR3. Germline V gene lookup returns CDR1 DFQATT and CDR2 SNEGSKA (reference sequence). V was clipped by 6 bases and J by 0 bases, with 9 bases between them. Written as DNA, the CDR3 is TGCAGTGCCCGCGAGAGCTCCTACAATGAGCAGTTCTTC. Translated: CSARESSYNEQFF.

The chain recombines TRBV7-2 with TRBJ2-3; D uncertain. Germline CDR1 reads SGHTA; CDR2 reads FQGNSA. The CDR3 runs 14 residues. The V gene lost 1 base and the J gene lost 6 bases, with 11 bases spanning the gap. The CDR3 reads CASSLVGFADTQYF. Here the CDR3 DNA reads TGTGCCAGCAGCTTAGTTGGGTTCGCGGATACGCAGTATTTT.

This clonotype showed up many times. V usage is TRBV6-2 or TRBV6-3 and J usage is TRBJ2-1; D is uncertain. With 6 bases removed from V and 0 bases from J, the gap between germline ends came to 6 bases. The CDR3 length is 13 residues. In germline, CDR1 is MNHEY, CDR2 SVGEGT. The CDR3 DNA reads as TGTGCCAGCAGCTGGAGCTCCTACAATGAGCAGTTCTTC. It translates to CASSWSSYNEQFF.